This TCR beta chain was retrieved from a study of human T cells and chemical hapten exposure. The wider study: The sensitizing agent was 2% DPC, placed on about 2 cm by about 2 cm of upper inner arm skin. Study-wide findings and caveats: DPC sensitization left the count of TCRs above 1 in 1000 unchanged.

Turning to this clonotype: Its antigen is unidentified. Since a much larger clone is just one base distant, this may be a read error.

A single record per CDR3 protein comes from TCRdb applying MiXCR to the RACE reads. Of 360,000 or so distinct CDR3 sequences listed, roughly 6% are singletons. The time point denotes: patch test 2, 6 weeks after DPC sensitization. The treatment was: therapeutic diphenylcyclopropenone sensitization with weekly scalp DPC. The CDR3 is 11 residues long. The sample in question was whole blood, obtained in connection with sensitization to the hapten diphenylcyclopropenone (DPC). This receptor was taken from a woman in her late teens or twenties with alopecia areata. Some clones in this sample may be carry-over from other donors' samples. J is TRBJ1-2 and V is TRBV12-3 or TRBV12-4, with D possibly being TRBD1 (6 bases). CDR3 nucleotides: TGTACCAGCAGGGGACGGGATGGCTACACCTTC. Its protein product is CTSRGRDGYTF.